The 8 T cell receptor beta chains below come from one sample, sequenced in a study of HIV-infected children after antiretroviral therapy interruption. Sample treatment: PENTA 11 planned treatment interruption arm or continuous ART arm. The TCR library was built from RNA with a 3' RACE protocol and unique molecular identifiers. TCRdb independently ran MiXCR on the 3' RACE reads; one entry per CDR3 protein. The sample comprises 30,000 to 50,000 distinct CDR3 sequences, 5% to 8% of which are singletons, and approximately 1% rests with the top ten. Specimen: CD45RA+ CD4+ T cells from PBMCs, pooled from several time points, collected from a donor given antiretroviral therapy, either interrupted or continuous. Stated subset: naive CD4+ CD45RA+ CD45RO- T cells. Every receptor here comes from a pool of human donors with HIV.

Note on this clonotype: This may be a read error: a much more frequent sequence differs by one nucleotide. The chain has TRBV9 and TRBJ1-1, with TRBD1 as a possible D gene (5 bases). The CDR3 is 15 amino acids. CDR1 is SGDLS, CDR2 YYNGEE, per germline. The CDR3 DNA is TGTGCCAGCAGCGTAGAGGGATCAGGGAGGACTGAAGCTTACTTT. Amino acid sequence: CASSVEGSGRTEAYF.

This clonotype has at least ten counts. This rearrangement joins TRBV10-3 to TRBJ2-7; D unresolved. CDR1 is ENHRY, CDR2 SYGVKD, per germline. The CDR3 has 11 amino acids. V was shortened by 10 bases and J by 0 bases, with 7 bases between the two germline ends. The CDR3: CATTGSYEQYF. The CDR3 DNA is TGTGCCACCACCGGCTCCTACGAGCAGTACTTC.

This clonotype occurred many times. The rearrangement links TRBV15 to TRBJ2-5, with D maybe TRBD1 (5 bases). The germline CDR1 and CDR2 sequences are LNHNV and YYDKDF (reference sequence). The length of the CDR3 is 13 residues. Trimming removed 4 bases at V and 2 bases at J, with 8 bases between. The CDR3 DNA reads as TGTGCCACCAGCAAAGACAGACAAGAGACCCAGTACTTC. The encoded protein is CATSKDRQETQYF. Full variable domain (outside the CDR3, taken from reference TRBV15 and TRBJ2-5): DAMVIQNPRYQVTQFGKPVTLSCSQTLNHNVMYWYQQKSSQAPKLLFHYYDKDFNNEADTPDNFQSRRPNTSFCFLDIRSPGLGDTAMYLCATSKDRQETQYFGPGTRLLVL.

As to this clonotype: An end of the junction differs from the germline gene, which may be a read error. The rearrangement uses TRBV12-3 or TRBV12-4 and TRBJ2-7, with D possibly being TRBD2 (5 bases). The CDR3 is made up of 13 amino acids. The CDR3 nucleotides read TGTGCAAGCAGCTTAGATCGAGGGAATGAACAGTACTTC. This translates into CASSLDRGNEQYF.

This clonotype was counted between two and nine times. V usage is TRBV7-6 and J usage is TRBJ1-5; D not certain. Germline V gene data show CDR1 as SGHVS and CDR2 as FNYEAQ. The CDR3 is 16 residues long. V was cut by 5 bases and J by 2 bases, with 16 bases left in between. The DNA of the CDR3 is TGTGCCAGCAGCCCACATCGTTTTCTCGGCAATCAGCCCCAGCATTTT. Amino acids: CASSPHRFLGNQPQHF. Combining the CDR3 with reference TRBV7-6 and TRBJ1-5 gives the whole variable domain GAGVSQSPRYKVTKRGQDVALRCDPISGHVSLYWYRQALGQGPEFLTYFNYEAQQDKSGLPNDRFSAERPEGSISTLTIQRTEQRDSAMYRCASSPHRFLGNQPQHFGDGTRLSIL.

As regards this clonotype: Germline is not matched at one junction end, which may reflect a read error. V usage is TRBV20-1 and J usage is TRBJ1-2, with 7 bases identical to TRBD1. Germline V CDR1 and CDR2: DFQATT, SNEGSKA (reference sequence). CDR3 length equals 13 residues. CDR3 nucleotides: TGCAGTGCTGATAACAGGGGCAACTATGGCTACAACTTC. Residues: CSADNRGNYGYNF.

There are many counts of this clonotype. The gene calls are TRBV6-5 and TRBJ2-5, with D uncertain. This CDR3 has 13 amino acids. CDR1 is MNHEY, CDR2 SVGAGI, per germline. Trimming cost V 6 bases and J 2 bases, with 10 bases left between them. The CDR3 region has the DNA TGTGCCAGCAGGGGAAGCCCTCAAGAGACCCAGTACTTC. It specifies CASRGSPQETQYF.

In its sample, this clonotype was seen many times. The CDR3 loop reads CAWLNPTGGANTGELFF. The CDR3, as DNA: TGTGCCTGGCTGAACCCCACAGGGGGCGCCAACACCGGGGAGCTGTTTTTT. V and J are TRBV30 and TRBJ2-2; TRBD1 matches 9 bases. The CDR3 is made up of 17 amino acids. The junction had 12 bases not matched to a gene; V was cut back by 5 bases and J by 2 bases. The germline V gene encodes CDR1 GTSNPN and CDR2 SVGIG (reference sequence).